This T cell receptor beta chain appears in the sequencing data of a study of T-cell memory formation after mild COVID-19. The CDR3 has 13 amino acids. V dropped 8 bases and J dropped 7 bases, with 12 bases sitting between them. Germline V lookup: CDR1 MNHEY, CDR2 SVGAGI. A single record per CDR3 protein comes from TCRdb applying MiXCR to the 5' RACE reads. Counted here are nearly 250,000 distinct CDR3 sequences, 15% occurring once; the ten biggest clones make up more than 2%. This clonotype was seen only once. V gene TRBV6-5 combines with J gene TRBJ1-6; D ambiguous. The sample comprised PBMCs or a T cell subset sorted from them (not recorded which). This sequence originates from an adult woman who had mild COVID-19 (a few samples of this study predate the infection). Cell type and time point are not known. The CDR3 reads CASRDYGNSPLHF. The CDR3 bases are TGTGCCAGCCGAGATTACGGGAATTCACCCCTCCACTTT.